Sequencing of this T cell receptor beta chain was carried out in a study of blood T cell repertoires in COVID-19. Study details: Both acute and convalescent COVID-19 samples were obtained from the United States, Italy and Spain. Sources were T cells, B-cell-depleted T cells, or PBMCs; the material itself was cDNA or gDNA.

In the study's own analysis: Amplified reference gene primers provided the basis for estimating nucleated cell counts. Assay: immunoSEQ multiplex PCR; the TCRdb copy retains only in-frame clones and omits some. From that table come the V and J calls and clone size; the DNA was used to work out D and trimming. The sample contains more than 300,000 clones, around 87% of which appear only once. With 2 bases clipped from V and 1 base from J, the junction kept 13 bases outside the gene matches. The CDR3 contains 18 residues. From germline, CDR1 is SGDLS and CDR2 YYNGEE. This receptor was taken from a man aged 40-50 years in a cohort exposed to, infected with or recovered from COVID-19 (not recorded which). The chain joins TRBV9 to TRBJ1-1; 8 nucleotides match TRBD1. The material sequenced was PBMCs or T cells enriched from blood (not recorded which). The CDR3 spells CASSVAGTGGEGNTEAFF. The CDR3 nucleotides read TGTGCCAGCAGCGTCGCAGGCACAGGGGGAGAGGGGAACACTGAAGCTTTCTTT.